This TCR beta chain was recorded in a study of blood T cell repertoires in COVID-19. Data came from immunoSEQ multiplex PCR; TCRdb stores just in-frame clones and leaves some out. The sample has over 200,000 clones, about 76% seen once. Trimming left V 3 bases short and J 4 bases short, with 16 bases between. The CDR3 consists of 15 residues. Germline values: CDR1 MDHEN, CDR2 SYDVKM. The participants were between about 18 and 90 years old and came from fewer than 25 US areas. Sequencing was done on a sample of PBMCs or T cells enriched from blood (not recorded which). This receptor was identified in a woman aged 50 to 60 with acute COVID-19. J is TRBJ2-7 and V is TRBV28; D might be TRBD1 (6 bases). CDR3 in amino acids: CASSFVWGQRYEQYF. The CDR3 coding sequence is TGTGCCAGCAGTTTTGTCTGGGGGCAGAGGTACGAGCAGTACTTC.